These 21 T cell receptor beta chains share one sample of origin, sequenced in a study of blood T cell repertoires in COVID-19. The method was immunoSEQ multiplex PCR; TCRdb's version includes in-frame clones alone and lacks a portion of them. The table lists 140,000 or so clones, around 80% of them singletons, with over 4% in the top ten. The sample consisted of peripheral blood. These receptors came from a woman aged 50 to 65 with acute or convalescent COVID-19.

The gene calls are TRBV7-8 and TRBJ1-2; no clear D gene. The CDR3 has 15 amino acids. Between the trimmed V and J ends, which lost 2 bases and 6 bases, there was a span of 16 bases. CDR1 is SGHVS, CDR2 FQNEAQ, per germline. CDR3 amino acids: CASSLSVGTNDGYTF. Written as DNA, the CDR3 is TGTGCCAGCAGCTTATCCGTGGGCACGAATGATGGCTACACCTTC.

V usage is TRBV5-1 and J usage is TRBJ2-3; 8 nucleotides line up with TRBD2. The J segment lost 0 bases and the V segment lost 4 bases, leaving 10 bases of the junction unmatched. The CDR3 sequence is 17 residues long. The V gene's germline CDR1 is SGHRS and CDR2 YFSETQ. The CDR3 sequence: CASSPGGSGTSTDTQYF. For the CDR3, the DNA is TGCGCCAGCAGCCCGGGAGGGAGCGGGACTAGCACAGATACGCAGTATTTT.

V and J are TRBV5-1 and TRBJ1-4; maybe TRBD1 (5 bases). Germline V lookup: CDR1 SGHRS, CDR2 YFSETQ. Trimming stripped 4 bases from V and 3 bases from J, with 16 bases between. The CDR3 runs 16 residues. The DNA for the CDR3 is TGCGCCAGCAGCCACACTGCGCGGGGCTCTAATGAAAAACTGTTTTTT. Protein sequence: CASSHTARGSNEKLFF.

The gene calls are TRBV7-2 and TRBJ1-5, with 10 bases identical to TRBD1. Germline lookup yields CDR1 SGHTA and CDR2 FQGNSA. The length of the CDR3 is 15 residues. Trimming removed 4 bases from V and 7 bases from J; junction bases left unmatched: 7. The CDR3 sequence: CASSSRQGARQPQHF. The CDR3 DNA sequence: TGTGCCAGCAGCTCCCGACAGGGGGCTAGGCAGCCCCAGCATTTT.

The J gene is TRBJ1-4, the V gene TRBV30; D may be TRBD1 (5 bases). The CDR3 extends over 16 amino acids. V lost 1 base to trimming and J lost 2 bases, with 14 bases between them. Germline loops: CDR1 GTSNPN, CDR2 SVGIG (reference sequence). CDR3: CAWSARAWQTNEKLFF. In nucleotides, the CDR3 is TGTGCCTGGAGTGCCAGGGCCTGGCAGACTAATGAAAAACTGTTTTTT.

The rearrangement links TRBV3-1 (or the pseudogene TRBV3-2) to TRBJ2-1, with 8 bases identical to TRBD2. The CDR3 totals 15 residues. The V segment lost 0 bases and the J segment 4 bases; nucleotides outside the gene matches: 2. The germline CDR1 and CDR2 sequences are LGHDT and YNNKEL (reference sequence). CDR3 protein: CASSQESGGYNEQFF. CDR3 in DNA: TGTGCCAGCAGCCAAGAATCGGGGGGGTACAATGAGCAGTTCTTC.

The chain is built from TRBV5-8 and TRBJ1-1, with D hard to call. The CDR3 sequence is 16 residues long. V dropped 4 bases and J dropped 0 bases, with 16 bases sitting between them. From germline, CDR1 is SGHTS and CDR2 YDEGEE. The CDR3 sequence is CASSPDTNTMNTEAFF. The CDR3 nucleotides read TGTGCCAGCAGCCCAGACACGAACACCATGAACACTGAAGCTTTCTTT.

Ten or more counts support this clone. The rearrangement joins TRBV27 to TRBJ2-5; TRBD1 matches at 8 bases. V was pared by 10 bases and J by 5 bases, with 6 bases of the junction left unmatched. The germline V gene has CDR1 MNHEY and CDR2 SMNVEV (reference sequence). The CDR3 runs 12 residues. The CDR3 sequence is CATPTGAETQYF. The CDR3 nucleotides are TGTGCCACCCCGACAGGGGCGGAGACCCAGTACTTC.

This clone came up many times. The rearrangement links TRBV9 to TRBJ1-3; D is unclear. The CDR3 runs to 15 residues. The V gene lost 4 bases and the J gene lost 0 bases, with 11 bases spanning the gap. Germline V gene data show CDR1 as SGDLS and CDR2 as YYNGEE. The CDR3 is CASSPGISSGNTIYF. CDR3 in DNA: TGTGCCAGCAGCCCCGGGATCTCCTCTGGAAACACCATATATTTT.

CDR3 sequence (DNA): TGTGCCAGCAGTGGCCAGGGACTCCCTAGGGAAAAACTGTTTTTT. Protein product: CASSGQGLPREKLFF. The chain recombines TRBV2 with TRBJ1-4; TRBD1 is a possible D gene (5 bases). V was shortened by 4 bases and J by 8 bases, with 17 bases between the two germline ends. There are 15 residues in the CDR3. The germline CDR1 and CDR2 sequences are SNHLY and FYNNEI. Full variable domain (outside the CDR3, taken from reference TRBV2 and TRBJ1-4): EPEVTQTPSHQVTQMGQEVILRCVPISNHLYFYWYRQILGQKVEFLVSFYNNEISEKSEIFDDQFSVERPDGSNFTLKIRSTKLEDSAMYFCASSGQGLPREKLFFGSGTQLSVL.

This chain joins TRBV7-9 and TRBJ1-2, with D perhaps matching TRBD1 (5 bases). Germline V gives CDR1 SEHNR, CDR2 FQNEAQ (reference sequence). Trimming pared 3 bases from V and 4 bases from J, leaving 6 bases between. The CDR3 runs to 12 residues. CDR3: CASSFDSYGYTF. The CDR3 coding sequence is TGTGCCAGCAGCTTTGACAGCTATGGCTACACCTTC.

This clone was found once. The CDR3 region is CSEPGTGHSGNTIYF. In DNA, the CDR3 is TGCAGCGAGCCCGGGACAGGGCACTCTGGAAACACCATATATTTT. This chain joins TRBV29-1 and TRBJ1-3; 9 bases match TRBD1. V dropped 7 bases and J dropped 0; count of bases not matched to a gene: 7. The CDR3 totals 15 residues. Per germline, CDR1 SQVTM and CDR2 ANQGSEA.

The chain uses TRBV4-3 and TRBJ2-1; D is undetermined. CDR3 length: 14 amino acids. CDR1 is LGHNA, CDR2 YSLEER, per germline. V was clipped by 3 bases and J by 1 base, with 7 bases between them. The CDR3 nucleotides are TGCGCCAGCAGCCAGTCAGGTTCCTACAATGAGCAGTTCTTC. It specifies CASSQSGSYNEQFF.

The gene calls are TRBV29-1 and TRBJ1-2; perhaps TRBD1 as D (5 bases). Trimming stripped 6 bases from V and 2 bases from J, with 19 bases between. This CDR3 spans 15 amino acids. The V gene's germline CDR1 is SQVTM and CDR2 ANQGSEA. CDR3 sequence: CSVGGGSGHNYGYTF. The CDR3 region has the DNA TGCAGCGTCGGGGGGGGGTCAGGGCACAACTATGGCTACACCTTC. The full variable domain, in which reference TRBV29-1 and TRBJ1-2 provide the parts outside the CDR3, is SAVISQKPSRDICQRGTSLTIQCQVDSQVTMMFWYRQQPGQSLTLIATANQGSEATYESGFVIDKFPISRPNLTFSTLTVSNMSPEDSSIYLCSVGGGSGHNYGYTFGSGTRLTVV.

DNA for the CDR3: TGTGCCAGCAGCTTCCGCGGACAGCGGGGCTACAATGAGCAGTTCTTC. Translated, it gives CASSFRGQRGYNEQFF. The J gene is TRBJ2-1, the V gene TRBV13; possible D gene TRBD2, 7 bases. Per germline, CDR1 PRHDT and CDR2 FYEKMQ (reference sequence). The CDR3 extends over 16 amino acids. V was shortened by 3 bases and J by 3 bases, with 15 bases between the two germline ends.

The chain combines TRBV14 with TRBJ2-5; the match to TRBD1 covers 8 bases. The CDR3 consists of 14 residues. Germline V gene sequence: CDR1 SGHDN, CDR2 FVKESK. Trimming removed 4 bases from V and 7 bases from J; junction bases left unmatched: 8. The CDR3 sequence: CASSLTTGVGTQYF. The CDR3 DNA reads as TGTGCCAGCAGCCTCACGACAGGGGTCGGGACCCAGTACTTC.

The V gene is TRBV18, the J gene TRBJ1-5; TRBD1 might be the D (5 bases). The CDR3 has 14 amino acids. V lost 2 bases and J lost 3, with 8 bases in between. Germline CDR1 reads KGHSH; CDR2 reads LQKENI. CDR3 residues: CASSPVQDNQPQHF. The CDR3, as DNA: TGTGCCAGCTCACCAGTACAGGACAATCAGCCCCAGCATTTT.

The chain recombines TRBV6-5 with TRBJ1-1, with D perhaps matching TRBD1 (5 bases). Germline values: CDR1 MNHEY, CDR2 SVGAGI. Deletions cut 2 bases from V and 1 base from J, with 11 bases between. The CDR3 is 15 amino acids. The CDR3 nucleotides read TGTGCCAGCAGTTACGCAGGGATCGGGAACACTGAAGCTTTCTTT. As protein: CASSYAGIGNTEAFF.

Only a few counts were recorded for this clone. The same CDR3 can be traced to other DNA sequences in this sample. The chain joins TRBV2 to TRBJ2-5, with unresolved D. Germline V lookup: CDR1 SNHLY, CDR2 FYNNEI. Trimming shortened V by 8 bases and J by 2 bases, and 9 bases separated the two germline ends. This CDR3 comprises 12 residues. CDR3 region: CASRGGQETQYF. CDR3 in DNA: TGTGCCAGCCGTGGCGGACAAGAGACCCAGTACTTC.

The chain couples TRBV5-1 to TRBJ2-1; 8 bases fit TRBD2. CDR3 length: 14 residues. Losses at the gene ends were 4 bases for V and 9 bases for J; bases not matched to a gene: 9. Germline-derived CDR1 and CDR2 are SGHRS and YFSETQ. In DNA, the CDR3 is TGCGCCAGCAGCCCGCGGGGGGACGTTGGTGAGCAGTTCTTC. As protein: CASSPRGDVGEQFF.

This chain links TRBV19 with TRBJ2-2; weak D call: TRBD2 (6 bases). Germline-derived CDR1 and CDR2 are LNHDA and SQIVND (reference sequence). V was clipped by 5 bases and J by 7 bases, with 17 bases between them. This CDR3 comprises 15 residues. CDR3 nucleotides: TGTGCCAGTAGTCCCCGGGCGGGGCAGGGCGGGGAGCTGTTTTTT. Amino acids: CASSPRAGQGGELFF.